This T cell receptor beta chain originates from a study of blood T cell repertoires in COVID-19. Study-wide context: Both acute and convalescent COVID-19 samples were obtained from the United States, Italy and Spain.

Assignments of participants to cohorts depended upon their own reported clinical history. Each recovered donor of Cohort 3 presented with two negative PCRs, clearance, or symptom resolution. Methods used by the authors: Reference gene primer amplification yielded estimated nucleated cell counts. Assay: immunoSEQ multiplex PCR; the TCRdb copy retains only in-frame clones and omits some. The V and J calls and clone size are taken from that table; D and trimming were inferred from the DNA. The sample gives 170,000 or so clones, around 83% of which show up once; about 6.3% is in the top ten. In germline, CDR1 is GTSNPN, CDR2 SVGIG (reference sequence). The CDR3 runs to 13 residues. Trimming cost V 3 bases and J 4 bases; bases outside gene matches: 4.

V usage is TRBV30 and J usage is TRBJ2-3; 7 bases line up with TRBD1. The sample taken for sequencing was PBMCs or T cells enriched from blood (not recorded which). The sequence was collected from a man in his forties or fifties who had recovered from COVID-19. This CDR3 is CAWSWTGADTQYF. In DNA form, the CDR3 reads TGTGCCTGGAGCTGGACAGGCGCAGATACGCAGTATTTT. Looking up the rest from reference TRBV30 and TRBJ2-3 gives the full variable domain: SQTIHQWPATLVQPVGSPLSLECTVEGTSNPNLYWYRQAAGRGLQLLFYSVGIGQISSEVPQNLSASRPQDRQFILSSKKLLLSDSGFYLCAWSWTGADTQYFGPGTRLTVL.